This entry is about one TCR beta chain. The data belong to a study of blood T cell repertoires in COVID-19. In the authors' workflow: Nucleated cell number was recorded as an estimate derived from reference gene primer amplification. This table comes from immunoSEQ multiplex PCR, and its TCRdb copy is limited to in-frame clones, with some not included. That table is the source of V, J and clone size, and D and trimming were worked out from the DNA. The sample yields 200,000 to 250,000 clones, 82% seen once. The sequenced material came from peripheral blood. The sequence came from a woman of 80 years or more with acute or convalescent COVID-19.

The chain's CDR3 is CASSSLSGGAYYNEQFF. CDR3 DNA: TGCGCCAGCAGCTCCCTTAGCGGGGGCGCCTACTACAATGAGCAGTTCTTC. This chain joins TRBV5-1 and TRBJ2-1, with 9 bases lining up with TRBD2. The V gene's germline CDR1 is SGHRS and CDR2 YFSETQ. V shed 3 bases, J shed 3 bases, and the junction held 10 bases outside the gene matches. This CDR3 is built from 17 residues.